The clone carrying this T cell receptor beta chain was seen a few times. What it recognizes is unknown. The data were taken from a study of T cells after yellow fever vaccination. About the research overall: Any fraction with a low cell number was prepared using SMART-Seq v4 Ultra Low Input. Notes on the study in general: Subsequent booster samples again held most clones from primary vaccination (just under 98% CD4, over 80% CD8).

From the 5' RACE reads, TCRdb called clonotypes with MiXCR, one entry per CDR3 protein. The table has roughly 520,000 distinct CDR3 sequences, 21% seen once. The starting material was PBMCs, obtained more than 20 days after the first yellow fever vaccination. This receptor was identified in a young man who received the YFV17D yellow fever vaccine.

For the CDR3, the DNA is TGTGCCAGCAGTCCAAGTGGGGTGTACGGGGATACGCAGTATTTT. It is translated as CASSPSGVYGDTQYF. The genes are TRBV27 and TRBJ2-3; D ambiguous. Germline CDR1 MNHEY, CDR2 SMNVEV (reference sequence). The CDR3 length is 15 residues. Trimming cost V 5 bases and J 6 bases, with 18 bases left between them.